This passage covers 14 T cell receptor beta chains from one sample sequenced in a study of blood T cell repertoires in COVID-19. Method: immunoSEQ multiplex PCR; TCRdb's copy keeps in-frame clones and lacks some. The sample has 150,000 or so clones, around three quarters seen once. Sequencing was carried out using peripheral blood. These receptors were collected from an elderly man with acute or convalescent COVID-19.

The chain joins TRBV6-2 or TRBV6-3 to TRBJ2-2, with a weak D call TRBD2 (5 bases). This CDR3 has 14 residues. CDR1 is MNHEY and CDR2 is SVGEGT in the germline V gene. Trimming left V 6 bases short and J 4 bases short, with 12 bases between. The CDR3 DNA follows: TGTGCCAGCAGCACGAGGGTGAGCACCGGGGAGCTGTTTTTT. It translates to CASSTRVSTGELFF.

The rearrangement links TRBV3-1 (or the pseudogene TRBV3-2) to TRBJ1-2; a possible D gene is TRBD1 (6 bases). Deletions cut 6 bases from V and 6 bases from J, with 14 bases between. The CDR3 runs 13 residues. Germline CDR1 is LGHDT and CDR2 is YNNKEL (reference sequence). CDR3 protein: CASRGVGGHGYTF. The CDR3 DNA follows: TGTGCCAGCAGGGGAGTAGGGGGTCATGGCTACACCTTC.

The chain links TRBV10-3 to TRBJ2-7; perhaps TRBD1 as D (5 bases). This CDR3 has 16 amino acids. Trimming shortened V by 0 bases and J by 2 bases, and 14 bases separated the two germline ends. Germline-derived CDR1 and CDR2 are ENHRY and SYGVKD. CDR3 loop: CAISESWQGSPYEQYV. CDR3 nucleotides: TGTGCCATCAGTGAGTCGTGGCAGGGCTCCCCCTACGAGCAGTACGTC.

The V and J genes are TRBV19 and TRBJ2-2, with 10 bases fitting TRBD1. CDR1 is LNHDA, CDR2 SQIVND, per germline (reference sequence). CDR3 length: 16 residues. V lost 5 bases, J lost 3 bases, and 6 bases stayed unmatched. The CDR3 loop reads CASSPPDRGDTGELFF. The CDR3 DNA reads as TGTGCCAGTAGTCCGCCGGACAGGGGGGACACCGGGGAGCTGTTTTTT.

In its sample, this clone was seen a few times. This chain joins TRBV6-5 and TRBJ2-4; TRBD2 agrees at 7 bases. This CDR3 has 13 amino acids. The germline gives CDR1 MNHEY, CDR2 SVGAGI. V lost 8 bases and J lost 3; bases outside the gene matches: 4. The CDR3 coding sequence is TGTGCCAGCGGCCCGGGGGGCAAAAACATTCAGTACTTC. Its protein product is CASGPGGKNIQYF.

This clone was picked up a small number of times. This chain links TRBV6-5 with TRBJ1-5, with TRBD1 as a possible D gene (5 bases). The CDR3 runs to 13 residues. Germline CDR1 reads MNHEY; CDR2 reads SVGAGI. V lost 8 bases and J lost 1, with 9 bases in between. The CDR3 loop reads CASRGDSNQPQHF. DNA of the CDR3: TGTGCCAGCCGGGGGGACAGCAATCAGCCCCAGCATTTT.

The J gene is TRBJ1-3, the V gene TRBV19; no clear D. Germline V gene sequence: CDR1 LNHDA, CDR2 SQIVND (reference sequence). The ends were cut back, 3 bases at V and 4 bases at J, with 7 bases in the middle. This CDR3 spans 13 amino acids. The CDR3 nucleotides read TGTGCCAGTAGTATCAACAACGGAAACACCATATATTTT. Encoded protein: CASSINNGNTIYF.

This chain links TRBV6-6 with TRBJ2-5; 14 nucleotides match TRBD2. Germline CDR1 reads MNHNY; CDR2 reads SVGAGI (reference sequence). The ends lost 7 bases at V and 3 bases at J; junction bases unmatched: 4. The CDR3 totals 15 residues. In DNA form, the CDR3 reads TGTGCCAGCACCCCGACTAGCGGGGGGGAAGAGACCCAGTACTTC. This sequence encodes CASTPTSGGEETQYF.

The V and J genes are TRBV3-1 (or the pseudogene TRBV3-2) and TRBJ1-2, with D possibly being TRBD1 (5 bases). This CDR3 has 15 amino acids. Germline V gene sequence: CDR1 LGHDT, CDR2 YNNKEL (reference sequence). The V gene lost 3 bases and the J gene lost 0 bases, with 11 bases spanning the gap. Written as DNA, the CDR3 is TGTGCCAGCAGCCATTTGGGGGGGGCTAACTATGGCTACACCTTC. This encodes CASSHLGGANYGYTF.

This CDR3 is CAISARQGADGELFF. DNA of the CDR3: TGTGCCATCAGTGCGAGACAGGGGGCGGACGGGGAGCTGTTTTTT. The chain links TRBV10-3 to TRBJ2-2; 10 bases are a match to TRBD1. V trimming: 4 bases; J trimming: 7 bases; junction bases outside the gene matches: 6. Germline CDR1 reads ENHRY; CDR2 reads SYGVKD. This CDR3 has 15 amino acids.

This rearrangement joins TRBV5-6 to TRBJ2-3; D not certain. CDR1 SGHDT and CDR2 YYEEEE come from the germline V gene. Trimming took 1 base from V and 4 from J, leaving 7 bases between them. CDR3 length: 13 residues. The chain's CDR3 is CASSLRSADTQYF. In nucleotides, the CDR3 is TGTGCCAGCAGCTTGCGGAGCGCAGATACGCAGTATTTT.

The chain is built from TRBV10-3 and TRBJ2-7; TRBD1 aligns across 10 bases. Germline values: CDR1 ENHRY, CDR2 SYGVKD. V dropped 6 bases and J dropped 6; count of bases not matched to a gene: 11. The CDR3 is 15 amino acids. The CDR3, as DNA: TGTGCCATCAGCTACCCGGGACAGGGGTTCCGCGAGCAGTACTTC. It specifies CAISYPGQGFREQYF.

The chain is built from TRBV4-1 and TRBJ1-3; a possible D gene is TRBD1 (5 bases). The V gene's germline CDR1 is MGHRA and CDR2 YSYEKL. CDR3 length equals 14 residues. Trimming stripped 4 bases from V and 4 bases from J, with 11 bases between. DNA of the CDR3: TGCGCCAGCAGCCCGCCAGGGTACGGAAACACCATATATTTT. Translating it yields CASSPPGYGNTIYF.

This clone came up a few times. J is TRBJ1-1 and V is TRBV18; 10 bases align to TRBD1. In germline, CDR1 is KGHSH, CDR2 LQKENI. CDR3 length equals 14 residues. Trimming removed 2 bases from V and 11 bases from J; junction bases left unmatched: 8. The chain's CDR3 is CASSPDRGRVDAFF. The CDR3 nucleotides are TGTGCCAGCTCACCAGACAGGGGGCGGGTTGATGCTTTCTTT. Full variable domain (remainder filled in from reference TRBV18 and TRBJ1-1): NAGVMQNPRHLVRRRGQEARLRCSPMKGHSHVYWYRQLPEEGLKFMVYLQKENIIDESGMPKERFSAEFPKEGPSILRIQQVVRGDSAAYFCASSPDRGRVDAFFGQGTRLTVV.